The 22 T cell receptor beta chains below were found in one sample sequenced in a study of T cell changes during pregnancy in multiple sclerosis. Assay used: immunoSEQ multiplex PCR; TCRdb lists only in-frame clones, some missing. Among tens of thousands of clones listed, just over 90% were seen once. Sequences were derived from peripheral blood, sampled in the third trimester of pregnancy. Receptors originate from a female donor with multiple sclerosis, enrolled in a pregnancy study.

The rearrangement uses TRBV5-1 and TRBJ2-3; D call uncertain. The CDR3 has 14 amino acids. Trimming removed 0 bases from V and 4 bases from J, with 9 bases in between. Germline CDR1 and CDR2: SGHRS and YFSETQ. For the CDR3, the DNA is TGCGCCAGCAGCTTGGTGGAGAGCGCAGATACGCAGTATTTT. Its protein product is CASSLVESADTQYF.

The chain has TRBV6-5 and TRBJ1-2; the D is unclear. CDR3 length equals 16 residues. Per germline, CDR1 MNHEY and CDR2 SVGAGI. V was clipped by 0 bases and J by 4 bases, with 15 bases between them. CDR3 coding DNA: TGTGCCAGCAGTTACTCCCTTTCGGCAGGTTCCTATGGCTACACCTTC. Translating it yields CASSYSLSAGSYGYTF.

The chain carries TRBV7-8 and TRBJ2-7; 7 bases map to TRBD2. The CDR3 totals 15 residues. J was trimmed by 7 bases and V by 1 base; bases with no gene match: 10. Germline values: CDR1 SGHVS, CDR2 FQNEAQ. As DNA, the CDR3 is TGTGCCAGCAGCTTAGAAAGTGGGAGGGCCCGGGAGCAGTACTTC. It is translated as CASSLESGRAREQYF.

This sequence joins TRBV2 and TRBJ2-5, with TRBD2 matching over 12 bases. TRBJ2-7 matches the DNA end more closely, so the J call is doubtful. CDR1 SNHLY and CDR2 FYNNEI come from the germline V gene. The CDR3 consists of 14 residues. Here the CDR3 reads CASQSSGRAGEQYF. As DNA, the CDR3 is TGTGCCAGCCAATCTAGCGGGAGGGCCGGCGAGCAGTACTTC.

The chain uses TRBV19 and TRBJ2-7; tentatively, D is TRBD2 (5 bases). Per the germline V gene, CDR1 is LNHDA and CDR2 is SQIVND (reference sequence). V lost 5 bases to trimming and J lost 3 bases, with 11 bases between them. The CDR3 has 13 residues. The DNA for the CDR3 is TGTGCCAGTAGTCAAGCGGAGAGCTACGAGCAGTACTTC. As protein: CASSQAESYEQYF.

Concerning this clone: This specimen includes other DNA sequences encoding the same CDR3. The chain couples TRBV6-5 to TRBJ2-1; 7 nucleotides agree with TRBD2. Germline values: CDR1 MNHEY, CDR2 SVGAGI. Losses at the gene ends were 0 bases for V and 6 bases for J; bases not matched to a gene: 8. The CDR3 is 16 amino acids. CDR3 sequence: CASSYSGGERINEQFF. CDR3 in DNA: TGTGCCAGCAGTTACTCGGGGGGGGAGAGGATCAATGAGCAGTTCTTC.

This chain connects TRBV2 to TRBJ1-5; D remains unclear. Trimming took 6 bases from V and 4 from J, leaving 10 bases between them. Germline V gene lookup returns CDR1 SNHLY and CDR2 FYNNEI. This CDR3 has 13 amino acids. The CDR3 DNA reads TGTGCCAGCAGGGAGGACGGGAATCAGCCCCAGCATTTT. This translates into CASREDGNQPQHF.

This clone was counted a few times. V gene TRBV19 combines with J gene TRBJ1-1; perhaps TRBD1 as D (5 bases). V lost 0 bases and J lost 4, with 12 bases in between. This CDR3 region has 15 residues. Germline lookup yields CDR1 LNHDA and CDR2 SQIVND (reference sequence). Here the CDR3 reads CASSIDGAGITEAFF. CDR3 DNA: TGTGCCAGTAGTATAGATGGAGCAGGGATCACTGAAGCTTTCTTT.

CDR3 DNA sequence: TGTGCCAGTAGTGACAGGACAGAAGGCAATCAGCCCCAGCATTTT. This gives the protein CASSDRTEGNQPQHF. The V gene is TRBV19, the J gene TRBJ1-5; D possibly corresponds to TRBD1 (6 bases). The CDR3 spans 15 residues. Germline V gene lookup returns CDR1 LNHDA and CDR2 SQIVND (reference sequence). V lost 5 bases, J lost 2 bases, and 13 bases lay in between.

This chain joins TRBV28 and TRBJ2-3; the match to TRBD2 covers 7 bases. Germline V lookup: CDR1 MDHEN, CDR2 SYDVKM. There are 16 residues in the CDR3. Losses at the gene ends were 2 bases for V and 6 bases for J; bases not matched to a gene: 11. The CDR3 sequence is CASSLDLAGAADTQYF. CDR3 coding DNA: TGTGCCAGCAGTTTAGATTTGGCGGGAGCCGCGGATACGCAGTATTTT.

The chain joins TRBV7-9 to TRBJ2-5; possible D gene TRBD1, 5 bases. The CDR3 consists of 14 residues. Germline V lookup: CDR1 SEHNR, CDR2 FQNEAQ (reference sequence). V was cut by 2 bases and J by 5 bases, with 12 bases left in between. The CDR3 loop is CASSLLDKTETQYF. CDR3 bases: TGTGCCAGCAGCTTACTGGACAAAACGGAGACCCAGTACTTC.

The chain employs TRBV5-1 and TRBJ1-2; tentative D call: TRBD1 (6 bases). Germline-derived CDR1 and CDR2 are SGHRS and YFSETQ. Trimming removed 0 bases at V and 6 bases at J, with 9 bases between. The CDR3 totals 13 residues. The CDR3 sequence is CASSLEGVDGYTF. The CDR3 DNA reads as TGCGCCAGCAGCTTGGAGGGGGTCGATGGCTACACCTTC.

The genes are TRBV19 and TRBJ1-5; TRBD1 agrees at 9 bases. V shed 5 bases and J 6 bases; nucleotides not matched to a gene: 5. The length of the CDR3 is 14 residues. Per the germline V gene, CDR1 is LNHDA and CDR2 is SQIVND (reference sequence). The CDR3 loop reads CASSLTGGLQPQHF. In DNA form, the CDR3 reads TGTGCCAGTAGTCTGACAGGGGGGCTTCAGCCCCAGCATTTT.

This sequence joins TRBV2 and TRBJ2-1; D unresolved. The CDR3 covers 13 residues. Germline V lookup: CDR1 SNHLY, CDR2 FYNNEI. The V end lost 6 bases, the J end lost 4 bases, and 10 bases lay between the germline ends. CDR3 region: CASRALSYNEQFF. CDR3 coding DNA: TGTGCCAGCAGAGCGTTATCTTACAATGAGCAGTTCTTC.

The chain couples TRBV5-1 to TRBJ2-5; 10 bases fit TRBD1. Germline assignment: CDR1 SGHRS and CDR2 YFSETQ. The CDR3 is 15 amino acids. The junction had 6 bases not matched to a gene; V was cut back by 4 bases and J by 3 bases. The CDR3 region has the DNA TGCGCCAGCAGCCCTCAGACAGGGGGCAAAGAGACCCAGTACTTC. Translated: CASSPQTGGKETQYF.

V gene TRBV7-9 combines with J gene TRBJ1-2; 9 bases fit TRBD1. The J segment lost 6 bases and the V segment lost 5 bases, leaving 13 bases of the junction unmatched. There are 16 residues in the CDR3. Looked up from germline, CDR1 is SEHNR and CDR2 is FQNEAQ (reference sequence). The CDR3 loop is CASSRLRTGVLHGYTF. The CDR3 DNA is TGTGCCAGCAGCCGACTTCGGACAGGGGTTTTGCATGGCTACACCTTC.

This clone was found a few times. The chain joins TRBV7-9 to TRBJ2-4, with D tentatively TRBD1 (5 bases). This CDR3 contains 15 residues. Germline lookup yields CDR1 SEHNR and CDR2 FQNEAQ (reference sequence). V lost 1 base to trimming and J lost 7 bases, with 14 bases between them. The CDR3 region is CASSLDTRALNIQYF. As DNA, the CDR3 is TGTGCCAGCAGCTTAGACACCAGGGCTCTGAACATTCAGTACTTC. Looking up the rest from reference TRBV7-9 and TRBJ2-4 gives the full variable domain: DTGVSQNPRHKITKRGQNVTFRCDPISEHNRLYWYRQTLGQGPEFLTYFQNEAQLEKSRLLSDRFSAERPKGSFSTLEIQRTEQGDSAMYLCASSLDTRALNIQYFGAGTRLSVL.

This chain links TRBV6-5 with TRBJ1-1, with D tentatively TRBD1 (6 bases). This CDR3 region has 15 residues. Deletions cut 4 bases from V and 1 base from J, with 13 bases between. The germline V gene encodes CDR1 MNHEY and CDR2 SVGAGI. CDR3 amino acids: CASSFNRVANTEAFF. CDR3 bases: TGTGCCAGCAGTTTTAACAGGGTAGCGAACACTGAAGCTTTCTTT.

J is TRBJ2-6 and V is TRBV4-3; no clear D. Germline lookup yields CDR1 LGHNA and CDR2 YSLEER. Trimming stripped 0 bases from V and 1 base from J, with 7 bases between. The CDR3 has 16 amino acids. CDR3 sequence reads: CASSQDASSGANVLTF. For the CDR3, the DNA is TGCGCCAGCAGCCAAGATGCGTCATCTGGGGCCAACGTCCTGACTTTC.

The chain carries TRBV4-1 and TRBJ2-7, with 10 bases that match TRBD1. The length of the CDR3 is 14 residues. After removal of 3 bases from V and 2 bases from J, the junction contained 1 base not matched to a gene. In germline, CDR1 is MGHRA, CDR2 YSYEKL. The CDR3 loop is CASSHGQGAYEQYF. CDR3 nucleotides: TGCGCCAGCAGCCATGGACAGGGGGCCTACGAGCAGTACTTC.

The CDR3 loop is CASSTSGRTGELFF. The CDR3 DNA reads TGCGCCAGCAGTACTAGCGGGAGAACCGGGGAGCTGTTTTTT. The chain employs TRBV10-1 and TRBJ2-2; TRBD2 aligns across 11 bases. The V gene's germline CDR1 is WNHNN and CDR2 SYGVQD (reference sequence). After removal of 5 bases from V and 5 bases from J, the junction contained 1 base not matched to a gene. The CDR3 is made up of 14 amino acids.

This clone was detected only once. The chain recombines TRBV10-1 with TRBJ2-1; 7 bases map to TRBD2. The V gene's germline CDR1 is WNHNN and CDR2 SYGVQD (reference sequence). V dropped 0 bases and J dropped 4; count of bases not matched to a gene: 3. CDR3 length: 15 residues. In DNA, the CDR3 is TGCGCCAGCAGTGAGTCCGGACTAGTATACAATGAGCAGTTCTTC. This gives the protein CASSESGLVYNEQFF.